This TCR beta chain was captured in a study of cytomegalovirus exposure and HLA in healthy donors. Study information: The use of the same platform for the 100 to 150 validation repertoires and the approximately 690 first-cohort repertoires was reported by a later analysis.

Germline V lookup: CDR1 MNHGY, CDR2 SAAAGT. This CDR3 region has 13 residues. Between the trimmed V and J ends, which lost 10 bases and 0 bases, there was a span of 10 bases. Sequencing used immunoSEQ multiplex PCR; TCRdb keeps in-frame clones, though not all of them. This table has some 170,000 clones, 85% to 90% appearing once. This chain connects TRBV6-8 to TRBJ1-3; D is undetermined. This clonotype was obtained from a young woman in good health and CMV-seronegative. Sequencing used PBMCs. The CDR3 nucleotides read TGTGCCACCGAATCGAGCTCTGGAAACACCATATATTTT. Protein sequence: CATESSSGNTIYF.